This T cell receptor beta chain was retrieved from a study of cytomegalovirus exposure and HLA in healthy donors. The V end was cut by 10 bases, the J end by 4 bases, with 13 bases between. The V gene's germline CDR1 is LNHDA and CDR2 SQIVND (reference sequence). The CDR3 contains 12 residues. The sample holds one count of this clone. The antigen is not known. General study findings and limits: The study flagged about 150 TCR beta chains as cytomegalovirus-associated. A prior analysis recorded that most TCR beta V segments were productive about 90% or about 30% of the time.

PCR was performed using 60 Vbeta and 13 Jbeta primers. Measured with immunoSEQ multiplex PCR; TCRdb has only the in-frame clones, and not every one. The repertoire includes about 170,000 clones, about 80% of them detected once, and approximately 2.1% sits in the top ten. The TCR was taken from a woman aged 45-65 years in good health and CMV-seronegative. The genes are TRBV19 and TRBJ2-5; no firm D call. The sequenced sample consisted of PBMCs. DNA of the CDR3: TGTGCCACCGGAGCCACTTCAGAGACCCAGTACTTC. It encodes CATGATSETQYF.